The clone carrying this T cell receptor (beta chain) has ten or more counts. Described time point: before trial treatment. This entry belongs to a study of low-dose radiotherapy and immunotherapy resistance in tumors. The CDR3 length is 17 residues. Germline V lookup: CDR1 DFQATT, CDR2 SNEGSKA (reference sequence). The J segment lost 2 bases and the V segment lost 0 bases, leaving 13 bases of the junction unmatched. Primers used for first-strand cDNA, a TRAV- and TRBV-specific set, covered both alpha and beta chains. The authors amplified TCRs for 20 to 25 PCR cycles with a constant-region primer and a V-primer adapter. TCRdb processed the reads anew with MiXCR; each CDR3 protein has one entry. In the table there are around 99,000 distinct CDR3 sequences, more than 7.5% of which are singletons.

The chain joins TRBV20-1 to TRBJ2-7, with TRBD2 matching over 7 bases. The sequencing used PBMCs, collected before treatment. This sequence was found in a male donor with prostate cancer. The CDR3 nucleotides are TGCAGTGCTAGAGATCTTTCTGGTCCTAGCGGACCCTACGAGCAGTACTTC. Residues: CSARDLSGPSGPYEQYF.